A selection of T cell receptor beta chains follows, all from one sample in a study of T cells in localized non-small cell lung cancer. Measured with immunoSEQ multiplex PCR; TCRdb has only the in-frame clones, and not every one. Among over 45,000 clones, 70% to 80% were seen once, and the ten largest hold around a sixth. Sequenced material: peripheral blood, taken before any cancer treatment. The receptors were sampled from a man aged 40-75 years with stage I squamous cell lung carcinoma. CDR3s include the opening cysteine and the closing phenylalanine or tryptophan. A D gene is named only where the DNA matches it firmly. Not every row has a clone size; where given, it reads once, few, many or a size class.

TRBJ2-2 NA TRBV6-5 TRBD2 TGTGCCAGCAGGAAAGCGGGGACTAACACCGGGGAGCTGTTTTTT CASRKAGTNTGELFF
TRBJ1-2 NA TRBV4-1 NA TGCGCCAGCAGCCAAGATACAAGAGTCGGGGGGCTTAACTATGGCTACACCTTC CASSQDTRVGGLNYGYTF
TRBJ1-6 few TRBV14 NA TGTGCCAGCAGCCAAGAGCGTGGGAATTCACCCCTCCACTTT CASSQERGNSPLHF
TRBJ1-5 NA TRBV10-3 NA TGTGCCATCAGTGAGTCGGTAGTAAGAAATCAGCCCCAGCATTTT CAISESVVRNQPQHF
TRBJ1-1 NA TRBV5-1 TRBD1 TGCGCCAGCAGCTCGCGACAGGGGGCGCGTGCCACTGAAGCTTTCTTT CASSSRQGARATEAFF
TRBJ2-7 NA TRBV6-1 NA TGTGCCAGCAGTGGACTGGAAAGCTCCTACGAGCAGTACTTC CASSGLESSYEQYF
TRBJ1-5 NA TRBV21-1 NA TGTGCCAGCAGCAAAAGGACCGGGACAAAGGGAAATCAGCCCCAGCATTTT CASSKRTGTKGNQPQHF
TRBJ1-1 NA TRBV28 NA TGTGCCAGCAGTTCTCCCCTCGGGATTTCGAACACTGAAGCTTTCTTT CASSSPLGISNTEAFF
TRBJ1-2 NA TRBV7-2 NA TGTGCCAGCAGCTTTCTGGGGGGAGGCAGGGAGTTAGCTGGCTACACCTTC CASSFLGGGRELAGYTF
TRBJ2-1 NA TRBV4-3 TRBD2 TGCGCCAGCAGCCAGCCTAGCGGGGGATACAATGAGCAGTTCTTC CASSQPSGGYNEQFF
TRBJ1-2 few TRBV2 TRBD1 TGTGCCAGCAAGGGACAGGCGGCCTATGGCTACACCTTC CASKGQAAYGYTF
TRBJ2-7 NA TRBV5-5 NA TGTGCCAGCAGCTTGTTGCGCCCCCCCACAGGGGGGGTCTACGAGCAGTACTTC CASSLLRPPTGGVYEQYF
TRBJ2-7 once TRBV21-1 NA TGTGCCAGCAGCAAAGCACCTGGCGACGAGCAGTACTTC CASSKAPGDEQYF
TRBJ2-3 NA TRBV7-2 NA TGTGCCAGCACCAAAAGTTCGAGCACAGATACGCAGTATTTT CASTKSSSTDTQYF
TRBJ2-7 once TRBV7-3 NA TGTGCCAGCAGCTTAAAGGGAGACTACGAGCAGTACTTC CASSLKGDYEQYF
TRBJ1-3 NA TRBV9 TRBD1 TGTGCCAGCAGCGCCGTGGGACAGGGAGTGAACACCATATATTTT CASSAVGQGVNTIYF
TRBJ2-7 NA TRBV7-9 NA TGTGCCAGCAGCCCGGGACGGTTCTACGAGCAGTACTTC CASSPGRFYEQYF
TRBJ2-3 NA TRBV9 NA TGTGCCAGCAGCTCACCGGGAAGAAATTCAGATACGCAGTATTTT CASSSPGRNSDTQYF
TRBJ1-6 NA TRBV28 NA TGTGCCAGCAGTTGGGCAGGGCGCACCAATTCACCCCTCCACTTT CASSWAGRTNSPLHF
TRBJ1-3 NA TRBV6-5 NA TGTGCCAGCAGTTTAGACGGAAACTCTGGAAACACCATATATTTT CASSLDGNSGNTIYF
TRBJ2-7 NA TRBV6-1 NA TGTGCCAGCAGTCTTCTCAGCCTCTACGAGCAGTACTTC CASSLLSLYEQYF
TRBJ1-5 once TRBV7-9 NA TGTGCCAGCAGCTCCGTCGGAAGGGGAGGGAGCAATCAGCCCCAGCATTTT CASSSVGRGGSNQPQHF
TRBJ2-2 NA TRBV6-6 TRBD1 TGTGCCAGCAGTCCGACAGGGGCGAACACCGGGGAGCTGTTTTTT CASSPTGANTGELFF
TRBJ1-2 NA TRBV18 TRBD1 TGTGCCAGCTCATCCCAGGGGGCAGGAATTTATGGCTACACCTTC CASSSQGAGIYGYTF
TRBJ2-2 NA TRBV27 NA TGTGCCAGCAGTTTAAGTGGGCCGGGGAACACCGGGGAGCTGTTTTTT CASSLSGPGNTGELFF
TRBJ1-3 NA TRBV4-3 NA TGCGCCAGCAGCCAAGAAGGGGGAGGGGCAGGAAACACCATATATTTT CASSQEGGGAGNTIYF
TRBJ2-1 NA TRBV7-3 NA TGTGCCAGCAGCCCAATCGTCCCCGGGGAGCAGTTCTTC CASSPIVPGEQFF
TRBJ1-2 NA TRBV4-3 NA TGCGCCAGCAGCCAAGATGGTCGAGAATATGGCTACACCTTC CASSQDGREYGYTF
TRBJ1-1 few TRBV25-1 TRBD1 TGTGCCAGCAGTGGACAGGGTGTAGGGCATTTCGAGGCAGCTTTCTTT CASSGQGVGHFEAAFF
TRBJ2-5 once TRBV5-6 NA TGTGCCAGCAGCTTACCCGGTCTTAGTAATCAAGAGACCCAGTACTTC CASSLPGLSNQETQYF
TRBJ1-2 NA TRBV5-6 TRBD1 TGTGCCAGCAGTCCAAGGACAGGGGGCAACTATGGCTACACCTTC CASSPRTGGNYGYTF
TRBJ2-5 NA TRBV7-6 NA TGTGCCAGCAGCTTAGGAATCGCGTTGCAGGGCGAGGGGGAGACCCAGTACTTC CASSLGIALQGEGETQYF
TRBJ2-1 NA TRBV7-2 NA TGTGCCAGCAGAGATAACAATGAGCAGTTCTTC CASRDNNEQFF
TRBJ2-7 NA TRBV7-2 NA TGTGCCAGCAGCTTAAAGGCGGCGGGTCGGGGTGTAGCCTACGAGCAGTACTTC CASSLKAAGRGVAYEQYF
TRBJ1-2 once TRBV11-2 NA TGTGCCAGCAGCTTCCTGGTTGGGGGTAGGAGCTACACCTTC CASSFLVGGRSYTF
TRBJ1-1 NA TRBV19 NA TGTGCCAGTAGTTCCGGAGAGCAAGGGCGCCGGGCTTTCTTT CASSSGEQGRRAFF
TRBJ1-5 NA TRBV27 TRBD1 TGTGCCAGCAGTTTGACAGGGGTCAATCAGCCCCAGCATTTT CASSLTGVNQPQHF
TRBJ2-1 NA TRBV19 NA TGTGCCAGTAGTAGCGGTACCTCCTACAATGAGCAGTTCTTC CASSSGTSYNEQFF
TRBJ1-3 NA TRBV28 NA TGTGCCAGCAGGGTTCTCCGAGGGGAGGCTGGAAACACCATATATTTT CASRVLRGEAGNTIYF
TRBJ1-1 once TRBV6-1 TRBD1 TGTGCCAGCTCTAGAGGGGCAGGGGGCACTGAAGCTTTCTTT CASSRGAGGTEAFF
TRBJ2-7 NA TRBV5-1 NA TGCGCCAGCAGGAGTCCGGGTAGCTCCTACGAGCAGTACTTC CASRSPGSSYEQYF
TRBJ1-6 few TRBV6-6 TRBD1 TGTGCCAGCAAGGGACAGGGGGCTTCACCCCTCCACTTT CASKGQGASPLHF
TRBJ2-5 NA TRBV5-1 NA TGCGCCAGCAGCCGCGCGCCGGGAGAAGAGACCCAGTACTTC CASSRAPGEETQYF
TRBJ1-3 many TRBV10-3 TRBD1 TGTGCCATCAGCCAGGGACAGGGAGGAAACACCATATATTTT CAISQGQGGNTIYF
TRBJ2-1 NA TRBV28 TRBD2 TGTGCCAGCAGTCCTACTGATTCTTGGCGGGAGGTCTACAATGAGCAGTTCTTC CASSPTDSWREVYNEQFF
TRBJ1-5 NA TRBV6-5 NA TGTGCCAGCAGTTACGGGGGCAATCAGCCCCAGCATTTT CASSYGGNQPQHF